This T cell receptor (beta chain) was observed in a study of blood T cell repertoires in COVID-19. The overall study: The cDNA or gDNA used as material had been derived from T cells, B-cell-depleted T cells, or PBMCs.

TCRdb's table, derived via immunoSEQ multiplex PCR, lists solely in-frame clones and lacks some. The sample consists of a few hundred thousand clones, approximately 90% of them appearing once. The CDR3 has 13 residues. Germline CDR1 and CDR2: MNHEY and SMNVEV (reference sequence). V lost 4 bases and J lost 9, with 12 bases in between. This clone was observed a few times. The chain joins TRBV27 to TRBJ2-2, with no clear D. The sequenced material came from PBMCs or T cells enriched from blood (not recorded which). The source of this sequence is a woman aged 18 to 35 who had recovered from COVID-19. CDR3 coding DNA: TGTGCCAGCAGTTCCTCGACATTGAGGGAGCTGTTTTTT. It yields the protein CASSSSTLRELFF.